The 12 T cell receptor beta chains below were found in one sample sequenced in a study of T-cell reconstitution after alpha-beta-depleted transplantation in children. The library targeted TCRbeta and was prepared with unique molecular identifiers. MiXCR was run by TCRdb on the PCR reads, yielding one entry per CDR3 protein. The data show some 300,000 distinct CDR3 sequences, with around 10% seen just once and 7% to 9.5% held by the top ten. Sequencing used PBMCs, obtained before TCRalphabeta/CD19-depleted stem cell transplant. The origin of the receptors is a boy less than two years old with acute myeloid leukemia, due to receive a stem cell transplant.

The table lists this clonotype with many counts. Germline is not matched at one junction end, which may reflect a read error. The V gene is TRBV6-1, the J gene TRBJ2-3; 8 nucleotides line up with TRBD2. CDR3 length: 14 residues. CDR1 and CDR2 (germline): MNHNS, SASEGT. This chain's CDR3 is CASSQAGATDTQYF. The DNA for the CDR3 is TGTGCCAGCAGTCAAGCGGGGGCCACAGATACGCAGTATTTT.

This clonotype was picked up many times. This chain uses TRBV29-1 with TRBJ2-7, with D unclear. The CDR3 contains 10 residues. Per germline, CDR1 SQVTM and CDR2 ANQGSEA. V lost 0 bases and J lost 6, with 3 bases in between. The CDR3 sequence: CSVEEAEQYF. The CDR3, as DNA: TGCAGCGTTGAAGAGGCCGAGCAGTACTTC.

This chain uses TRBV19 with TRBJ1-1; a weak D match, TRBD1 (6 bases). The V end lost 6 bases, the J end lost 1 base, and 21 bases lay between the germline ends. Germline values: CDR1 LNHDA, CDR2 SQIVND (reference sequence). This CDR3 is built from 17 residues. The CDR3 DNA follows: TGTGCCAGTAGATCCGGGAGGGGGGCGAAGGGGAACACTGAAGCTTTCTTT. Translated, it gives CASRSGRGAKGNTEAFF.

In the case of this clonotype: At one of its ends the junction is not consistent with the germline gene, which may arise from a read error. V gene TRBV29-1 combines with J gene TRBJ2-2; D is perhaps TRBD2 (5 bases). CDR3 length equals 13 residues. Germline CDR1 is SQVTM and CDR2 is ANQGSEA. CDR3 loop: CIVEGGNTGELFF. The CDR3 nucleotides are TGCATCGTTGAGGGCGGTAACACCGGGGAGCTGTTTTTT.

This clonotype was seen a few times. This chain joins TRBV5-8 and TRBJ1-1, with TRBD1 matching 8 bases. Germline assignment: CDR1 SGHTS and CDR2 YDEGEE. This CDR3 spans 13 amino acids. V trimming: 6 bases; J trimming: 3 bases; junction bases outside the gene matches: 4. This chain's CDR3 is CASILQGDTEAFF. DNA of the CDR3: TGTGCCAGCATCCTACAGGGGGACACTGAAGCTTTCTTT.

Concerning this clonotype itself: A much larger clone differs from this one at a single base, so this may be a read error. J is TRBJ2-7 and V is TRBV20-1; TRBD2 aligns across 10 bases. In germline, CDR1 is DFQATT, CDR2 SNEGSKA (reference sequence). V gave up 5 bases and J gave up 9 bases; unmatched junction bases: 16. This CDR3 has 15 amino acids. The CDR3 sequence: CSASKASGSFDVQYF. The DNA for the CDR3 is TGCAGTGCTTCGAAGGCTAGCGGGAGTTTTGACGTGCAGTACTTC.

This clonotype was counted at least ten times. The chain combines TRBV5-7 with TRBJ2-1; 13 nucleotides line up with TRBD2. TRBV5-7 is an open reading frame whose function is uncertain. The CDR3 is 16 residues long. Trimming took 6 bases from V and 8 from J; bases not matched to a gene: 11. The CDR3 nucleotides read TGTGCCAGCAACCCCCGGACTAGCGGGAGTACTGATGAGCAGTTCTTC. It specifies CASNPRTSGSTDEQFF.

This clonotype was found many times. The rearrangement links TRBV15 to TRBJ1-5; D may be TRBD1 (5 bases). Germline CDR1 LNHNV, CDR2 YYDKDF (reference sequence). Trimming took off 1 base at V and 4 bases at J, with 8 bases between the two ends. The CDR3 length is 14 residues. The CDR3 is CATSRGRGNQPQHF. For the CDR3, the DNA is TGTGCCACCAGCAGAGGACGGGGGAATCAGCCCCAGCATTTT.

This chain links TRBV18 with TRBJ2-3; TRBD1 matches at 9 bases. This CDR3 has 16 residues. The V segment lost 3 bases and the J segment 0 bases; nucleotides outside the gene matches: 4. Germline-derived CDR1 and CDR2 are KGHSH and LQKENI. CDR3 residues: CASSPGTGTSTDTQYF. In nucleotides, the CDR3 is TGTGCCAGCTCACCCGGGACAGGGACTAGCACAGATACGCAGTATTTT.

This clonotype was counted between two and nine times. The V gene is TRBV9, the J gene TRBJ2-1; TRBD2 agrees at 7 bases. CDR1 and CDR2 from the germline V gene are SGDLS and YYNGEE. V shed 7 bases and J 1 base; nucleotides not matched to a gene: 11. The CDR3 sequence is 16 residues long. The CDR3 protein is CASGGGDWLSYNEQFF. The DNA for the CDR3 is TGTGCCAGCGGGGGGGGAGACTGGTTATCCTACAATGAGCAGTTCTTC.

This chain uses TRBV19 with TRBJ1-4, with a possible D match to TRBD1 (6 bases). Per the germline V gene, CDR1 is LNHDA and CDR2 is SQIVND (reference sequence). With 3 bases removed from V and 16 bases from J, the gap between germline ends came to 18 bases. The CDR3 totals 13 residues. CDR3 loop: CASSMWRNREQFF. DNA of the CDR3: TGTGCCAGTAGTATGTGGCGCAACAGGGAACAGTTTTTT.

This clonotype was observed many times. The rearrangement joins TRBV29-1 to TRBJ2-7; the D gene is possibly TRBD2 (7 bases). V lost 5 bases to trimming and J lost 0 bases, with 17 bases between them. Germline V gene lookup returns CDR1 SQVTM and CDR2 ANQGSEA. There are 15 residues in the CDR3. For the CDR3, the DNA is TGCAGCGTTTGGGGGGGGCACTTGAGCTCCTACGAGCAGTACTTC. This codes for CSVWGGHLSSYEQYF.